These 2 T cell receptor beta chains were all obtained from the same sample, sequenced in a study of blood T cell repertoires in COVID-19. Using immunoSEQ multiplex PCR, the repertoire was profiled, and TCRdb retains in-frame clones only, with some absent. The sample carries 280,000 or so clones, 75% to 90% recorded once. Sequencing was carried out using peripheral blood. The receptors come from a woman in her twenties or thirties who had recovered from COVID-19.

The chain employs TRBV18 and TRBJ2-1, with 7 bases fitting TRBD1. This CDR3 region has 13 residues. Germline CDR1 KGHSH, CDR2 LQKENI. V was clipped by 6 bases and J by 7 bases; unmatched bases: 6. CDR3 sequence (DNA): TGTGCCAGCTCCTCGGGACAGAGGAATGAGCAGTTCTTC. Translated, it gives CASSSGQRNEQFF.

This chain links TRBV7-8 with TRBJ1-5, with 8 positions matching TRBD1. Trimming removed 4 bases from V and 1 base from J; junction bases left unmatched: 12. Per germline, CDR1 SGHVS and CDR2 FQNEAQ. This CDR3 region has 18 residues. CDR3 sequence reads: CASSWSPGQAGSNQPQHF. The CDR3 DNA sequence: TGTGCCAGCAGCTGGAGCCCGGGACAGGCGGGGAGCAATCAGCCCCAGCATTTT.